This T cell receptor beta chain emerged from a study of Graves' ophthalmopathy and Graves' hyperthyroidism. The ends were cut back, 4 bases at V and 0 bases at J, with 7 bases in the middle. The V gene's germline CDR1 is SEHNR and CDR2 FQNEAQ (reference sequence). The CDR3 consists of 13 residues. In its sample, this clonotype was seen many times. Beta-chain TCR CDR3 regions were amplified from RNA transcripts. Amplification began with first-round RT-PCR using HTBI primers, then second-round multiplex PCR was performed. TCRdb passed the multiplex PCR reads through MiXCR, listing each CDR3 protein once. The data hold over a million distinct CDR3 sequences, with 35% to 45% observed a single time.

The sequenced material came from peripheral blood or thyroid tissue (not recorded which). The gene calls are TRBV7-9 and TRBJ2-7; D is perhaps TRBD1 (6 bases). The receptor comes from an adult man with Graves' hyperthyroidism. CDR3 DNA: TGTGCCAGCAGCTCGGACAGCTCCTACGAGCAGTACTTC. Amino acids: CASSSDSSYEQYF.